This is a list of T cell receptor beta chains from one sample in a study of blood T cell repertoires in COVID-19. The method was immunoSEQ multiplex PCR; TCRdb's version includes in-frame clones alone and lacks a portion of them. Here the sample spans some 380,000 clones, nearly 90% being singletons. Sequencing was done on a sample of peripheral blood. The receptors stem from a man aged 18 to 30 with active or convalescent COVID-19. Both conserved end residues are trimmed from each CDR3. Fields, in order: V gene, J gene, clone size, CDR3 protein. Only part of the rows carry a size: once, few, many, or a class if the clone is expanded.

TRBV5-4	TRBJ2-7	-	ASSFGTRLYEQY
TRBV6-1	TRBJ2-3	-	ASSEMRGQGFGDTQY
TRBV11-2	TRBJ1-2	-	ASSLGDRGLYGYT
TRBV7-2	TRBJ1-4	few	ASSLAGTAKNEKLF
TRBV2	TRBJ1-1	-	ASGSLNTEAF
TRBV6-5	TRBJ2-5	once	ASTPGWGEETQY
TRBV7-3	TRBJ2-1	-	ASSLVAGAYSEQF
TRBV7-7	TRBJ2-1	-	ASSLGLADYNEQF
TRBV21-1	TRBJ2-1	-	ASSKVWSPSYNEQF
TRBV7-2	TRBJ2-1	-	ASSLTGGTSYNEQF
TRBV10-2	TRBJ2-3	-	ASSGQTSGSTDTQY
TRBV21-1	TRBJ1-1	-	ASSKGITVGYTEAF
TRBV25-1	TRBJ2-3	-	ASKGAASGRSADTQY
TRBV2	TRBJ1-2	-	ASSEGVGARLANYGYT
TRBV7-9	TRBJ1-4	-	ASSLVGEEFEKLF
TRBV21-1	TRBJ1-2	-	ASSAAAGGNYGYT